Each of the 27 T cell receptor beta chains below was sequenced from the same sample in a study of Graves' ophthalmopathy and Graves' hyperthyroidism. Amplification of TCR beta CDR3 regions used RNA transcripts. First-round RT-PCR employed HTBI primers, with a second-round multiplex PCR after it. TCRdb re-derived calls from the multiplex PCR reads in MiXCR, one entry per CDR3 protein. The sample has hundreds of thousands of distinct CDR3 sequences; 35% to 45% are singletons. The specimen sequenced was peripheral blood. These receptors all stem from an adult man with Graves' ophthalmopathy.

This chain joins TRBV7-9 and TRBJ2-6, with D maybe TRBD1 (5 bases). CDR3 length equals 14 residues. From germline, CDR1 is SEHNR and CDR2 FQNEAQ (reference sequence). V was clipped by 5 bases and J by 5 bases, with 10 bases between them. The CDR3 DNA sequence: TGTGCCAGCAGCAGCACGGACAGGGCCAACGTCCTGACTTTC. It yields the protein CASSSTDRANVLTF.

The rearrangement joins TRBV10-3 to TRBJ1-4; TRBD1 matches at 7 bases. Trimming removed 2 bases from V and 4 bases from J; junction bases left unmatched: 7. The V gene's germline CDR1 is ENHRY and CDR2 SYGVKD. CDR3 length equals 16 residues. As DNA, the CDR3 is TGTGCCATCAGTGAGCGAACGGGACAGATTAATGAAAAACTGTTTTTT. Its translation: CAISERTGQINEKLFF.

The chain couples TRBV12-3 or TRBV12-4 to TRBJ1-3; no clear D gene. This CDR3 is 15 amino acids long. The CDR3 sequence is CASSLVEGYGNTIYF. In DNA, the CDR3 is TGTGCTAGTAGTTTGGTGGAGGGTTATGGAAACACCATATATTTT.

The gene calls are TRBV30 and TRBJ1-3; D not resolved. Germline V CDR1 and CDR2: GTSNPN, SVGIG (reference sequence). V shed 4 bases and J shed 6 bases, with 10 bases lying between them. CDR3 length: 12 residues. The CDR3 reads CAWIFTANTIYF. CDR3 nucleotide sequence: TGTGCCTGGATTTTTACAGCAAACACCATATATTTT.

In this sample, this clonotype turned up once. This may stem from a read error, because a much larger clone lies one nucleotide away. The V and J genes are TRBV5-1 and TRBJ2-5; a possible D gene is TRBD1 (6 bases). The CDR3 runs 16 residues. The V and J ends lost 3 bases and 5 bases respectively, with 20 bases between them. Germline V CDR1 and CDR2: SGHRS, YFSETQ. Here the CDR3 DNA reads TGCGCCAGCAGCTCGGTACCTCAGGGGAGCCGGGAGACCCAGTACTTC. It specifies CASSSVPQGSRETQYF.

As regards this clonotype: One end of the junction fails to match germline, which may point to a read error. The chain couples TRBV10-3 to TRBJ1-3, with TRBD1 identical over 7 bases. The CDR3 consists of 13 residues. Germline CDR1 is ENHRY and CDR2 is SYGVKD. This CDR3 reads CASSVDRPNTIYF. The CDR3 DNA follows: TGTGCCAGCAGTGTGGACAGGCCCAACACCATATATTTT.

This clonotype was counted many times. The chain links TRBV2 to TRBJ1-5; D is unclear. This CDR3 has 13 amino acids. Trimming cost V 3 bases and J 3 bases, with 6 bases left between them. Germline V lookup: CDR1 SNHLY, CDR2 FYNNEI. CDR3 DNA: TGTGCCAGCAGTGACCGGTTCAATCAGCCCCAGCATTTT. It yields the protein CASSDRFNQPQHF.

Comments on this clonotype: A read error is possible here, since a much larger clone lies one base away. The V gene is TRBV11-1, the J gene TRBJ1-2, with D perhaps TRBD1 (5 bases). Germline V gene lookup returns CDR1 SGHAT and CDR2 FQDESV (reference sequence). Trimming left V 6 bases short and J 0 bases short, with 14 bases between. CDR3 size: 15 residues. The CDR3 bases are TGTGCCAGCAGTGAGGTCCGGGGGACTAACTATGGCTACACCTTC. The encoded protein is CASSEVRGTNYGYTF.

This clonotype was observed a handful of times. One base away lies a much larger clone, so this may be a sequencing read error. V usage is TRBV12-3 or TRBV12-4 and J usage is TRBJ2-7, with 9 bases aligning to TRBD1. This CDR3 contains 14 residues. J gave up 9 bases and V 6 bases, and 12 bases lay outside the gene matches. CDR3 DNA sequence: TGTGCCAGCAGCTCACACGGACAGGGGCTAACGCAGTACTTC. It codes for CASSSHGQGLTQYF.

On this clonotype: A read error is possible here, since a much larger clone lies one base away. V usage is TRBV12-3 or TRBV12-4 and J usage is TRBJ1-1; D remains unclear. CDR3 length: 13 amino acids. The ends were cut back, 5 bases at V and 5 bases at J, with 12 bases in the middle. The CDR3 reads CASSRRWGTEAFF. The CDR3 DNA is TGTGCCAGCAGTCGAAGGTGGGGAACTGAAGCTTTCTTT.

J is TRBJ1-4 and V is TRBV15, with D possibly matching TRBD1 (5 bases). Trimming shortened V by 0 bases and J by 7 bases, and 9 bases separated the two germline ends. This CDR3 is 14 amino acids long. Germline V gives CDR1 LNHNV, CDR2 YYDKDF (reference sequence). DNA of the CDR3: TGTGCCACCAGCAGAGACAGGGCCCGTGAAAAACTGTTTTTT. Its protein product is CATSRDRAREKLFF.

In the case of this clonotype: Since a much larger clone is just one base distant, this may be a read error. V gene TRBV19 combines with J gene TRBJ2-7, with 9 positions matching TRBD2. V lost 3 bases to trimming and J lost 5 bases; unmatched junction nucleotides: 8. Germline V gives CDR1 LNHDA, CDR2 SQIVND (reference sequence). The CDR3 is 15 residues long. Written as DNA, the CDR3 is TGTGCCAGTAGTATCGTAGCTAGCGGGATCCACGAGCAGTACTTC. As protein: CASSIVASGIHEQYF.

This chain joins TRBV10-3 and TRBJ1-6; D remains unclear. Germline-derived CDR1 and CDR2 are ENHRY and SYGVKD. V dropped 0 bases and J dropped 13 bases, with 7 bases sitting between them. The CDR3 is 12 amino acids. The DNA of the CDR3 is TGTGCCATCAGTGAGTCGGAGCAGCCCCTCCACTTT. It specifies CAISESEQPLHF.

A single count supports this clonotype. This chain uses TRBV7-6 with TRBJ2-5; 7 bases line up with TRBD2. CDR3 length: 14 residues. With 8 bases clipped from V and 3 bases from J, the junction kept 9 bases outside the gene matches. In germline, CDR1 is SGHVS, CDR2 FNYEAQ. The CDR3 DNA reads TGTGCCAGCCGCGTTGATCGGGGGGAAGAGACCCAGTACTTC. Its protein product is CASRVDRGEETQYF.

This clonotype was counted ten times or more. J is TRBJ1-5 and V is TRBV24-1; a possible D gene is TRBD1 (6 bases). Germline CDR1 reads KGHDR; CDR2 reads SFDVKD. Trimming shortened V by 5 bases and J by 2 bases, and 12 bases separated the two germline ends. This CDR3 has 15 residues. The CDR3: CATSAAGAGNQPQHF. The CDR3 DNA sequence: TGTGCCACCAGTGCCGCAGGGGCAGGCAATCAGCCCCAGCATTTT.

This clonotype was counted ten times or more. The chain recombines TRBV7-2 with TRBJ1-4, with TRBD1 as a possible D gene (5 bases). The CDR3 covers 15 residues. V lost 4 bases to trimming and J lost 8 bases, with 17 bases between them. Germline V CDR1 and CDR2: SGHTA, FQGNSA. CDR3 amino acids: CASSSQGGYGEKLFF. The CDR3 DNA sequence: TGTGCCAGCAGCTCCCAGGGAGGTTATGGGGAAAAACTGTTTTTT.

As to this clonotype: A much larger clone sits a single nucleotide away, making a read error possible. The rearrangement joins TRBV20-1 to TRBJ2-7; D is possibly TRBD1 (6 bases). The germline V gene has CDR1 DFQATT and CDR2 SNEGSKA (reference sequence). Trimming cost V 5 bases and J 4 bases, with 15 bases left between them. The CDR3 totals 13 residues. CDR3 in DNA: TGCAGTGCTTGGCGACAGGACGTATACGAGCAGTACTTC. The encoded protein is CSAWRQDVYEQYF.

The V call is TRBV9, the J call TRBJ2-2; 10 positions match TRBD2. The germline gives CDR1 SGDLS, CDR2 YYNGEE. This CDR3 is built from 17 residues. V dropped 5 bases and J dropped 6; count of bases not matched to a gene: 13. CDR3 residues: CASSYPAVAGGAGELFF. The CDR3 DNA reads TGTGCCAGCAGTTACCCGGCGGTAGCGGGAGGCGCCGGGGAGCTGTTTTTT.

This clonotype came up a few times. The junction departs from the called germline gene at one end, perhaps through a read error. This chain links TRBV11-2 with TRBJ1-1; D is possibly TRBD1 (5 bases). The germline CDR1 and CDR2 sequences are SGHAT and FQNNGV. The CDR3 contains 17 residues. CDR3 region: CASSQQPQGKGNTEAFF. CDR3 DNA sequence: TGCGCCAGCAGCCAACAGCCCCAGGGCAAGGGGAACACTGAAGCTTTCTTT.

This clonotype was observed many times. The chain combines TRBV7-2 with TRBJ2-5; 7 positions match TRBD2. Germline assignment: CDR1 SGHTA and CDR2 FQGNSA. V lost 5 bases and J lost 5; bases outside the gene matches: 8. The CDR3 runs 14 residues. For the CDR3, the DNA is TGTGCCAGCAGCAGGACGGGGAGGGCCGAGACCCAGTACTTC. Translation: CASSRTGRAETQYF.

This rearrangement joins TRBV10-3 to TRBJ2-7, with D maybe TRBD2 (6 bases). The CDR3 is 16 amino acids. The V gene lost 2 bases and the J gene lost 3 bases, with 17 bases spanning the gap. CDR1 is ENHRY and CDR2 is SYGVKD in the germline V gene. CDR3: CAISEPTADYGYEQYF. The CDR3, as DNA: TGTGCCATCAGTGAGCCAACGGCGGACTATGGCTACGAGCAGTACTTC.

This clonotype appeared many times. The J gene is TRBJ2-5, the V gene TRBV20-1; 7 bases line up with TRBD1. Germline V CDR1 and CDR2: DFQATT, SNEGSKA (reference sequence). CDR3 length: 14 amino acids. V was pared by 8 bases and J by 4 bases, with 13 bases of the junction left unmatched. This chain's CDR3 is CSIHDEGAGETQYF. CDR3 nucleotide sequence: TGCAGTATTCATGATGAGGGGGCGGGAGAGACCCAGTACTTC.

This clonotype was recorded many times. V usage is TRBV7-8 and J usage is TRBJ2-2; no clear D gene. V lost 0 bases and J lost 4, with 3 bases in between. The germline V gene encodes CDR1 SGHVS and CDR2 FQNEAQ. The CDR3 spans 13 residues. CDR3 DNA sequence: TGTGCCAGCAGCTTAGCAGTCACCGGGGAGCTGTTTTTT. Translating it yields CASSLAVTGELFF.

V gene TRBV29-1 combines with J gene TRBJ2-5, with D perhaps TRBD1 or TRBD2 (7 bases each). Germline V lookup: CDR1 SQVTM, CDR2 ANQGSEA. CDR3 length equals 13 residues. Trimming pared 7 bases from V and 5 bases from J, leaving 17 bases between. CDR3 bases: TGCAGCGGCCTCAGGGGGGGAACGGAGACCCAGTACTTC. It yields the protein CSGLRGGTETQYF.

The chain is built from TRBV20-1 and TRBJ1-1; 7 bases map to TRBD1. CDR1 and CDR2 (germline): DFQATT, SNEGSKA (reference sequence). This CDR3 has 14 residues. V shed 1 base and J 2 bases; nucleotides not matched to a gene: 4. CDR3: CSARVEGANTEAFF. CDR3 sequence (DNA): TGCAGTGCTAGAGTTGAGGGGGCCAACACTGAAGCTTTCTTT.

The DNA of the CDR3 is TGTGCCAGCAGGGGACGGGTCGACCAAGAGACCCAGCATTTT. This encodes CASRGRVDQETQHF. This sequence joins TRBV10-3 and TRBJ1-5; possibly TRBD1 for D (6 bases). The CDR3 has 14 amino acids. Trimming removed 10 bases at V and 11 bases at J, with 24 bases between. Germline-derived CDR1 and CDR2 are ENHRY and SYGVKD.

In regard to this clonotype: This sequence may be a read error, since a much larger clone differs from it by one base. The genes are TRBV10-3 and TRBJ1-5; D perhaps matches TRBD1 (5 bases). The V end was cut by 5 bases, the J end by 2 bases, with 13 bases between. The CDR3 totals 15 residues. Germline V gene sequence: CDR1 ENHRY, CDR2 SYGVKD. DNA of the CDR3: TGTGCCATCAGTTACTCGTCGGGACGCAATCAGCCCCAGCATTTT. Its translation: CAISYSSGRNQPQHF.